This T cell receptor (beta chain) was recovered during a study of cytomegalovirus exposure and HLA in healthy donors. Primers included in the PCR were 60 Vbeta and 13 Jbeta primers. Assay: immunoSEQ multiplex PCR; the TCRdb copy retains only in-frame clones and omits some. The table lists about 140,000 clones, more than 75% of them singletons. Germline CDR1 reads SGHNT; CDR2 reads YYREEE (reference sequence). This CDR3 region has 15 residues. The ends lost 0 bases at V and 5 bases at J; junction bases unmatched: 4. The study's findings and limits: One later analysis reportedly identified an Asian-associated ancestry cluster that showed fewer N-insertions than the roughly 640-donor mean.

For this clone: Its antigen is unknown.

This TCR derives from a male donor in good health and CMV-seronegative. V usage is TRBV5-4 and J usage is TRBJ1-4; 7 bases are shared with TRBD1. Input material: PBMCs. Written as DNA, the CDR3 is TGTGCCAGCAGCTTGGGCGGGACAGTGAATGAAAAACTGTTTTTT. Amino acid sequence: CASSLGGTVNEKLFF.